This T cell receptor (beta chain) is drawn from a study of T cell responses to AZD1222 COVID-19 vaccine. Study-wide points: At baseline, just 6 or 7 AZD1222 recipients tested seropositive. Repertoire sampling happened only post peak T cell response. Receipt of two AZD1222 doses was followed by a rise in Spike-specific TCR breadth and depth. Clonal diversity was possibly underestimated; the donors were predominantly white British and more often female.

Repertoires were generated with immunoSEQ multiplex PCR, while TCRdb's copy carries only in-frame clones and drops some. The repertoire holds more than 140,000 clones, approximately 90% seen once, with more than 2% in the top ten. Trimming cost V 0 bases and J 5 bases, with 13 bases left between them. The CDR3 covers 15 residues. Germline V lookup: CDR1 SGHNT, CDR2 YENEEA. Of note for this clone: Its specificity is not known.

This sequence was found in an adult in good health. V and J are TRBV11-3 and TRBJ2-5, with a tentative D call TRBD1 (7 bases). Sequenced here: peripheral blood, sampled on day 0 of AZD1222 vaccination. The CDR3 DNA follows: TGTGCCAGCAGCTTAGAGGAGGGGGCATGGGAGACCCAGTACTTC. This gives the protein CASSLEEGAWETQYF.